This is a list of T cell receptor beta chains from one sample in a study of cytomegalovirus exposure and HLA in healthy donors. The method was immunoSEQ multiplex PCR; TCRdb's version includes in-frame clones alone and lacks a portion of them. The sample has more than 95,000 clones, about three quarters seen once. Source material: PBMCs. The receptor set was obtained from a woman in her sixties or seventies in good health and CMV-seropositive. Both conserved end residues are part of each CDR3. Each record gives: D gene, J gene, clone size, V gene, CDR3 protein, CDR3 DNA. The D gene is left open where the match is weak. Some rows have no size entry. The others give once, few or many, or a class for an expanded clone.

.,TRBJ2-3,.,TRBV7-3,CASSHRTSTDTQYF,TGTGCCAGCTCCCATCGAACTAGCACAGATACGCAGTATTTT
TRBD1,TRBJ1-1,.,TRBV9,CASSGFTTGDNTEAFF,TGTGCCAGCAGCGGATTCACGACAGGGGACAACACTGAAGCTTTCTTT
.,TRBJ1-2,.,TRBV11-2,CASSFSQGAYTF,TGTGCCAGCAGCTTCTCACAGGGAGCCTACACCTTC
TRBD1,TRBJ1-1,.,TRBV11-2,CASSLVFRVAGGMNTEAFF,TGTGCCAGCAGCTTAGTATTCCGGGTGGCAGGGGGTATGAACACTGAAGCTTTCTTT
.,TRBJ1-2,.,TRBV7-2,CASSLDYLYGYTF,TGTGCCAGCAGCTTAGACTATCTCTATGGCTACACCTTC
.,TRBJ1-5,.,TRBV4-2,CASSQDRTGNQPQHF,TGTGCCAGCAGCCAAGATCGAACAGGGAACCAGCCCCAGCATTTT
.,TRBJ1-5,.,TRBV30,CAWSTLGGQPQHF,TGTGCCTGGTCCACACTCGGGGGTCAGCCCCAGCATTTT
.,TRBJ2-7,.,TRBV30,CAWSVGADYEQYF,TGTGCCTGGAGTGTTGGAGCGGATTACGAGCAGTACTTC
TRBD2,TRBJ2-3,.,TRBV4-2,CASSPGLVPDTQYF,TGTGCCAGCTCTCCGGGACTAGTACCAGATACGCAGTATTTT
TRBD1,TRBJ2-3,.,TRBV7-2,CASSRHSRQGTDTQYF,TGTGCCAGCAGCCGTCATTCTCGACAGGGGACAGATACGCAGTATTTT
TRBD1,TRBJ1-1,.,TRBV19,CASSIDAPRGRVRITEAFF,TGTGCCAGTAGTATAGATGCCCCCAGGGGGCGCGTTAGGATAACTGAAGCTTTCTTT
TRBD1,TRBJ1-1,.,TRBV9,CASSVSTGGGEAFF,TGTGCCAGCAGCGTGTCCACAGGGGGTGGAGAAGCTTTCTTT
.,TRBJ2-1,.,TRBV6-6,CASSHESYNEQFF,TGTGCCAGCAGCCATGAGTCCTACAATGAGCAGTTCTTC
.,TRBJ1-1,.,TRBV7-8,CASILSRGTEAFF,TGTGCCAGCATCTTAAGCAGAGGAACTGAAGCTTTCTTT
TRBD1,TRBJ1-4,.,TRBV19,CASSRLVDRGREKLFF,TGTGCCAGTAGTCGCCTGGTGGACAGGGGGCGTGAAAAACTGTTTTTT
TRBD2,TRBJ2-1,.,TRBV6-1,CARSSGLAGDNEQFF,TGTGCCAGAAGTTCAGGACTAGCGGGAGACAATGAGCAGTTCTTC
TRBD1,TRBJ1-1,.,TRBV7-9,CASSSESTGENTEAFF,TGTGCCAGCAGCTCTGAAAGTACAGGGGAGAACACTGAAGCTTTCTTT
TRBD2,TRBJ2-5,.,TRBV9,CASSVGAGGGETQYF,TGTGCCAGCAGCGTAGGCGCGGGGGGCGGCGAGACCCAGTACTTC
.,TRBJ1-3,.,TRBV19,CASKITDSSGNTIYF,TGTGCCAGTAAAATCACGGACTCCTCTGGAAACACCATATATTTT
.,TRBJ1-3,few,TRBV27,CASSLLGASGNTIYF,TGTGCCAGCAGCCTACTGGGAGCCTCTGGAAACACCATATATTTT
.,TRBJ2-3,.,TRBV4-2,CASSQSPGGGTDTQYF,TGTGCCAGCAGCCAATCCCCGGGCGGGGGCACAGATACGCAGTATTTT
.,TRBJ2-6,.,TRBV29-1,CSVGPGSGANVLTF,TGCAGCGTTGGCCCCGGGTCCGGGGCCAACGTCCTGACTTTC
.,TRBJ1-2,few,TRBV4-2,CASSQDRTSGYTF,TGTGCCAGCAGCCAAGATAGGACAAGTGGCTACACCTTC
.,TRBJ2-1,.,TRBV7-9,CASSLVLENHSFF,TGTGCCAGCAGCTTAGTTTTAGAAAACCATTCGTTCTTC
TRBD1,TRBJ2-7,.,TRBV4-3,CASSDKTGPSYEQYF,TGCGCCAGCAGCGATAAGACAGGGCCCTCCTACGAGCAGTACTTC